This T cell receptor beta chain derives from a study of CXCR3-negative and CXCR3-positive naive CD8 T cells. About the study: Collectively, the libraries yielded about 140 million TRB reads in total, at about 1.5 +/- 0.3 million per library. Findings and caveats of the study: The majority of assays used fresh PBMCs, and CXCR3 expression partially decreased after cryopreservation. TRBV-TRBJ usage was similar across naive CXCR3 subsets but distinct in memory cells.

About this clonotype: As yet, its antigen is unknown.

UMI-labeled 5' RACE yielded the TRB cDNA libraries. Using the 5' RACE reads, TCRdb records one entry per CDR3 protein without DNA. The repertoire table contains about 38,000 distinct CDR3 sequences. Triplicates of 300,000 cells were sorted from each CD8+ T cell subset. The CDR3 extends over 15 amino acids. In germline, CDR1 is MNHEY, CDR2 SVGAGI. This receptor was identified in a human donor in good health. Some clones in this sample may be carry-over from other donors' samples. Input material: memory CD8+ T cells from blood. This chain links TRBV6-5 with TRBJ1-2; TCRdb reports TRBD1, a call that lacks DNA to check it against. This CDR3 reads CASSPIRDIAYGYTF.